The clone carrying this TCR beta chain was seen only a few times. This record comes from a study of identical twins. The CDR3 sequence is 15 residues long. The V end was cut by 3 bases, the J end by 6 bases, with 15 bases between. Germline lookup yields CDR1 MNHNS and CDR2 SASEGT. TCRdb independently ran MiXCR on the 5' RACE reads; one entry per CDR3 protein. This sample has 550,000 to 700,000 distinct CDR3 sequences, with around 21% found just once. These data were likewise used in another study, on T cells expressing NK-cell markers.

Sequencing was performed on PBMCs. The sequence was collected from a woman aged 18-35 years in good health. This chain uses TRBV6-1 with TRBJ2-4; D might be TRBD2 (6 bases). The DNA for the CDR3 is TGTGCCAGCAGTGACGTCAATAGCGGACTAAACATTCAGTACTTC. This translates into CASSDVNSGLNIQYF.